These 26 T cell receptor beta chains share one sample of origin, sequenced in a study of regulatory T cells in long-lasting Graves disease (dated by TCRdb to 2020 to 2023). In the paper's terms, the time point label means: persistent/refractory GD, antithyroid drugs over 5 years with positive TRAb. For both TCR sequencing and RNA sequencing, RNA was extracted from PBMCs in TRIzol. Libraries were prepared through multiplex PCR. The sample was run on an Illumina HiSeq 4000. TCR beta libraries were built with iRepertoire HTBI primers and Arm-PCR amplification of CDR3 regions. TCRdb took the public reads, trimmed them with fastp at Q25, ran MiXCR for clone calling and kept in-frame beta chains. Every entry covers one CDR3 protein and lists the most common genes and DNA from its rows. Here the sample has around 460,000 distinct CDR3 sequences; approximately 21% occur a single time. The biggest ten clones account for about 6.6% of the sample.

The sample consisted of peripheral blood mononuclear cells (PBMCs), taken when the disease was refractory, from a patient treated with antithyroid drugs. These receptor sequences come from a female donor with Graves disease.

The genes are TRBV29-1 and TRBJ1-1; weak D call: TRBD1 (5 bases). From germline, CDR1 is SQVTM and CDR2 ANQGSEA. The CDR3 consists of 13 residues. Between the trimmed V and J ends, which lost 2 bases and 0 bases, there was a span of 7 bases. CDR3 DNA sequence: TGCAGCGTTGAAACGGGGCTGAACACTGAAGCTTTCTTT. Translating gives CSVETGLNTEAFF.

V usage is TRBV7-3 and J usage is TRBJ2-2; no reliable D call. From germline, CDR1 is SGHTA and CDR2 FQGTGA. V lost 1 base and J lost 8, with 14 bases in between. This CDR3 is built from 15 residues. The chain's CDR3 is CASSLIPGVGGELFF. For the CDR3, the DNA is TGTGCCAGCAGCTTAATCCCAGGTGTTGGGGGGGAGCTGTTTTTT.

This clonotype was observed a handful of times. A junction boundary mismatches the germline segment, possibly from a read error. The rearrangement links TRBV7-7 to TRBJ1-3; D perhaps matches TRBD1 (5 bases). The CDR3 is 17 residues long. The V gene's germline CDR1 is SSHAT and CDR2 FNYEAQ (reference sequence). Here the CDR3 reads CASSLGVKEKSGNTIYF. In nucleotides, the CDR3 is TGTGCTAGCAGCTTAGGGGTGAAGGAAAAGTCTGGAAACACCATATATTTT.

The gene calls are TRBV7-9 and TRBJ2-3, with D hard to call. The germline V gene has CDR1 SEHNR and CDR2 FQNEAQ (reference sequence). This CDR3 has 17 residues. The V end was cut by 4 bases, the J end by 0 bases, with 17 bases between. CDR3 protein: CASSSPVFASSTDTQYF. The CDR3 bases are TGTGCCAGCAGCTCGCCTGTCTTTGCGTCTAGCACAGATACGCAGTATTTT.

This clonotype turned up a few times. This chain connects TRBV19 to TRBJ2-2; D ambiguous. This CDR3 contains 14 residues. The germline CDR1 and CDR2 sequences are LNHDA and SQIVND (reference sequence). The ends were cut back, 7 bases at V and 0 bases at J, with 9 bases in the middle. The CDR3 region is CASTVTPNTGELFF. The CDR3 DNA reads TGTGCCAGTACGGTAACACCGAACACCGGGGAGCTGTTTTTT. Together with reference TRBV19 and TRBJ2-2, the CDR3 gives the full variable domain: DGGITQSPKYLFRKEGQNVTLSCEQNLNHDAMYWYRQDPGQGLRLIYYSQIVNDFQKGDIAEGYSVSREKKESFPLTVTSAQKNPTAFYLCASTVTPNTGELFFGEGSRLTVL.

This sequence joins TRBV30 and TRBJ1-2, with TRBD1 as a possible D gene (6 bases). The CDR3 is 12 residues long. Germline CDR1 is GTSNPN and CDR2 is SVGIG (reference sequence). Deletions cut 6 bases from V and 13 bases from J, with 21 bases between. This CDR3 reads CACSSQGYYTTF. For the CDR3, the DNA is TGTGCCTGCAGTTCACAGGGTTACTATACCACCTTC.

This clonotype has ten or more counts. This sequence joins TRBV5-6 and TRBJ2-7, with TRBD2 identical over 12 bases. V lost 4 bases and J lost 0; bases outside the gene matches: 8. The CDR3 is 17 residues long. CDR1 is SGHDT, CDR2 YYEEEE, per germline. The DNA of the CDR3 is TGTGCCAGCAGCCAAAGACTAGCGGGGGTGAGCTCCTACGAGCAGTACTTC. Its protein is CASSQRLAGVSSYEQYF. The full variable domain, its missing parts supplied by reference TRBV5-6 and TRBJ2-7, is DAGVTQSPTHLIKTRGQQVTLRCSPKSGHDTVSWYQQALGQGPQFIFQYYEEEERQRGNFPDRFSGHQFPNYSSELNVNALLLGDSALYLCASSQRLAGVSSYEQYFGPGTRLTVT.

The J gene is TRBJ1-5, the V gene TRBV30; TRBD1 might be the D (6 bases). V shed 3 bases and J shed 2 bases, with 11 bases lying between them. The CDR3 loop spans 14 amino acids. Germline CDR1 is GTSNPN and CDR2 is SVGIG (reference sequence). CDR3 protein: CAWSAGGGNQPQHF. For the CDR3, the DNA is TGTGCCTGGAGCGCGGGGGGCGGCAATCAGCCCCAGCATTTT.

This clonotype appeared once. A much larger clone sits a single nucleotide away, making a read error possible. This chain connects TRBV28 to TRBJ2-7, with TRBD1 matching 8 bases. Germline V gives CDR1 MDHEN, CDR2 SYDVKM. J gave up 8 bases and V 2 bases, and 8 bases lay outside the gene matches. The CDR3 has 14 residues. CDR3 sequence (DNA): TGTGCCAGCAGTTTAGACCAGGGGGCAATCAAGCAGTACTTC. This translates into CASSLDQGAIKQYF.

There are many counts of this clonotype. This chain joins TRBV27 and TRBJ1-4; 7 nucleotides line up with TRBD1. Germline loops: CDR1 MNHEY, CDR2 SMNVEV (reference sequence). Unmatched junction bases numbered 2, after V lost 0 bases and J lost 1 base. This CDR3 spans 16 amino acids. The CDR3 protein is CASSLSQGGTNEKLFF. The CDR3 DNA reads TGTGCCAGCAGTTTATCTCAGGGGGGAACTAATGAAAAACTGTTTTTT.

This chain joins TRBV13 and TRBJ2-7; D is unresolved. CDR3 size: 16 residues. The germline V gene encodes CDR1 PRHDT and CDR2 FYEKMQ (reference sequence). Trimming took off 2 bases at V and 1 base at J, with 15 bases between the two ends. CDR3 region: CASSLTLGGTSYEQYF. The CDR3, as DNA: TGTGCCAGCAGCTTAACATTGGGCGGCACATCCTACGAGCAGTACTTC.

This clonotype appeared many times. This sequence joins TRBV12-3 or TRBV12-4 and TRBJ1-1, with D unclear. This CDR3 is built from 12 residues. The V and J ends lost 1 base and 5 bases respectively, with 5 bases between them. CDR3 protein: CASSLERTEAFF. The CDR3 coding sequence is TGTGCCAGCAGTTTAGAGAGGACTGAAGCTTTCTTT.

Concerning this clonotype: A read error may account for a junction end that differs from germline. V gene TRBV2 combines with J gene TRBJ2-5; weak D call: TRBD2 (5 bases). The CDR3 covers 14 residues. The germline V gene encodes CDR1 SNHLY and CDR2 FYNNEI. The CDR3 region has the DNA TGTGCCAGCAGTGAAATTGAGGGCCAAGGGACCCAGTACTTC. This translates into CASSEIEGQGTQYF. Using reference TRBV2 and TRBJ2-5 for the parts outside the CDR3, the full variable domain is EPEVTQTPSHQVTQMGQEVILRCVPISNHLYFYWYRQILGQKVEFLVSFYNNEISEKSEIFDDQFSVERPDGSNFTLKIRSTKLEDSAMYFCASSEIEGQGTQYFGPGTRLLVL.

This clonotype appeared a few times. The chain uses TRBV28 and TRBJ2-2; 8 bases line up with TRBD1. Germline V gene lookup returns CDR1 MDHEN and CDR2 SYDVKM. The CDR3 loop spans 17 amino acids. Losses at the gene ends were 5 bases for V and 6 bases for J; bases not matched to a gene: 14. The CDR3 here is CASSPGGMVKYAGELFF. The CDR3 nucleotides are TGTGCCAGCAGTCCAGGGGGCATGGTAAAGTATGCCGGGGAGCTGTTTTTT.

V and J are TRBV20-1 and TRBJ2-5; D gene uncertain. V was clipped by 1 base and J by 1 base, with 7 bases between them. The CDR3 covers 13 residues. The germline V gene encodes CDR1 DFQATT and CDR2 SNEGSKA (reference sequence). CDR3 region: CSARAGFQETQYF. The CDR3 bases are TGCAGTGCTAGAGCAGGATTCCAAGAGACCCAGTACTTC.

This clonotype was counted ten times or more. The V and J genes are TRBV7-3 and TRBJ2-5, with D possibly matching TRBD2 (6 bases). V gave up 5 bases and J gave up 3 bases, with 13 bases separating them. The CDR3 is 14 residues long. CDR1 SGHTA and CDR2 FQGTGA come from the germline V gene. This CDR3 is CASSLGVAEETQYF. The CDR3 nucleotides are TGTGCCAGCAGCCTAGGTGTAGCGGAAGAGACCCAGTACTTC.

Concerning this clonotype: The conserved phenylalanine or tryptophan normally closing the CDR3 is absent here, so this likely arose from a read error. The CDR3: CSVQGGDRSEQYL. In DNA, the CDR3 is TGCAGCGTCCAGGGGGGGGACAGGAGTGAGCAGTACCTC. The V and J genes are TRBV29-1 and TRBJ2-7; tentatively, D is TRBD1 (8 bases). The V end lost 6 bases, the J end lost 7 bases, and 19 bases lay between the germline ends. CDR3 length: 13 amino acids. The germline gives CDR1 SQVTM, CDR2 ANQGSEA.

This clonotype was recorded at least ten times. The chain has TRBV2 and TRBJ1-6, with TRBD1 identical over 9 bases. Germline lookup yields CDR1 SNHLY and CDR2 FYNNEI. The CDR3 sequence is 14 residues long. V shed 6 bases and J 10 bases; nucleotides not matched to a gene: 7. The CDR3 reads CASSETGGGSPLHF. In DNA, the CDR3 is TGTGCCAGCAGCGAAACAGGGGGCGGGTCACCCCTCCACTTT.

This clonotype was seen more than once but under ten times. The V gene is TRBV12-3 or TRBV12-4, the J gene TRBJ1-5; D ambiguous. This CDR3 has 13 residues. Trimming stripped 2 bases from V and 4 bases from J, with 6 bases between. CDR3 protein: CASSLMRNQPQHF. CDR3 sequence (DNA): TGTGCCAGCAGTTTAATGCGGAATCAGCCCCAGCATTTT.

This clonotype was seen only a few times. V gene TRBV9 combines with J gene TRBJ1-3; D is unclear. The CDR3 runs 14 residues. Looked up from germline, CDR1 is SGDLS and CDR2 is YYNGEE. Trimming removed 4 bases from V and 0 bases from J, with 8 bases in between. The CDR3 nucleotides are TGTGCCAGCAGCCCGAGTGGCTCTGGAAACACCATATATTTT. Protein sequence: CASSPSGSGNTIYF.

This clonotype was seen many times. CDR3 in DNA: TGTGCCAGCAGGGGACAGGGGAACACCGGGGAGCTGTTTTTT. Its protein is CASRGQGNTGELFF. The V gene is TRBV7-9, the J gene TRBJ2-2; 9 nucleotides match TRBD1. Germline loops: CDR1 SEHNR, CDR2 FQNEAQ (reference sequence). The CDR3 spans 14 residues. V lost 6 bases and J lost 1; bases outside the gene matches: 0.

This clonotype was seen repeatedly, ten times or more. The J gene is TRBJ1-2, the V gene TRBV28, with unresolved D. The V gene lost 6 bases and the J gene lost 3 bases, with 8 bases spanning the gap. The germline gives CDR1 MDHEN, CDR2 SYDVKM. The CDR3 runs 12 residues. The CDR3 is CASSLDYYGYTF. CDR3 nucleotides: TGTGCCAGCAGCCTCGATTACTATGGCTACACCTTC.

At least ten counts were recorded for this clonotype. This chain connects TRBV10-1 to TRBJ2-7; 13 bases match TRBD2. V gave up 10 bases and J gave up 6 bases; unmatched junction bases: 18. The CDR3 is 17 amino acids. Germline CDR1 is WNHNN and CDR2 is SYGVQD (reference sequence). CDR3 residues: CATFGLAGASLDGEQYF. The CDR3 bases are TGCGCCACCTTTGGACTAGCGGGGGCCTCCCTCGACGGCGAGCAGTACTTC.

The chain carries TRBV3-1 and TRBJ1-1; TRBD1 is a possible D gene (5 bases). CDR1 is LGHDT and CDR2 is YNNKEL in the germline V gene (reference sequence). V was shortened by 0 bases and J by 1 base, with 15 bases between the two germline ends. There are 17 residues in the CDR3. In DNA, the CDR3 is TGTGCCAGCAGCCAAGATTTCCGTCAGGGTGAGAACACTGAAGCTTTCTTT. Its translation is CASSQDFRQGENTEAFF.

This chain joins TRBV24-1 and TRBJ2-7; 8 bases match TRBD2. The CDR3 is 15 amino acids. Germline CDR1 is KGHDR and CDR2 is SFDVKD. J was trimmed by 5 bases and V by 3 bases; bases with no gene match: 8. DNA of the CDR3: TGTGCCACCAGTGATCCAGCGGGAGAAAACAACGAGCAGTACTTC. It encodes CATSDPAGENNEQYF.

The chain has TRBV19 and TRBJ1-5, with TRBD1 identical over 8 bases. Germline V gives CDR1 LNHDA, CDR2 SQIVND (reference sequence). This CDR3 is 17 amino acids long. V was clipped by 4 bases and J by 0 bases; unmatched bases: 8. CDR3 nucleotides: TGTGCCAGTAGTACCGAGACAGGGGCATATAGCAATCAGCCCCAGCATTTT. Amino acid sequence: CASSTETGAYSNQPQHF.